This record looks at one T cell receptor (beta chain) sequence and its context. The antigen remains unidentified. The source of the sample is a study of OX40 agonist ivuxolimab in advanced cancers. Study details: Partial responses were seen in three patients, one with hepatocellular carcinoma and two with cutaneous melanoma. Study results and caveats: Antigen specificity of clonally expanded peripheral T cells was not established. Normalized T-cell clonal expansion was also low in some nonresponders.

This CDR3 is 16 amino acids long. CDR1 is SGHRS, CDR2 YFSETQ, per germline. Trimming shortened V by 0 bases and J by 0 bases, and 10 bases separated the two germline ends. Measured with immunoSEQ multiplex PCR; TCRdb has only the in-frame clones, and not every one. The table records tens of thousands of clones, about 88% of them present only once. The rearrangement uses TRBV5-1 and TRBJ1-5; D remains unclear. Here the sequenced sample was CD4+ or CD8+ T cells sorted from blood, taken in a trial of the OX40 agonist ivuxolimab. This sequence was found in an adult with an advanced solid tumor such as melanoma, head and neck, liver or kidney cancer. CDR3 loop: CASSLAPRNSNQPQHF. Here the CDR3 DNA reads TGCGCCAGCAGCTTGGCCCCCAGAAATAGCAATCAGCCCCAGCATTTT.